This T cell receptor beta chain emerged from a study of blood T cell repertoires in COVID-19. Study-wide context: Samples representing acute and convalescent COVID-19 were sourced from the United States, Italy and Spain. Sources were T cells, B-cell-depleted T cells, or PBMCs; the material itself was cDNA or gDNA.

Authors' analysis steps: Reference gene primer amplification gave estimated nucleated cell counts. TCRdb's copy holds only in-frame clones and misses some; the assay was immunoSEQ multiplex PCR. V, J and clone size derive from that table, while D and trimming were established from the DNA sequence. The sample lists around 200,000 clones; more than 85% were seen once. The V end lost 2 bases, the J end lost 8 bases, and 12 bases lay between the germline ends. Looked up from germline, CDR1 is MNHEY and CDR2 is SVGAGI. The CDR3 is 13 residues long. The sample comprised peripheral blood. The sequence came from a middle-aged man with acute or convalescent COVID-19. The chain carries TRBV6-5 and TRBJ1-1, with D perhaps matching TRBD1 (6 bases). CDR3 nucleotide sequence: TGTGCCAGCAGTTACCGCGGACAGAGAGAAGCTTTCTTT. Its protein is CASSYRGQREAFF.